Below are 11 T cell receptor beta chains sequenced from a single sample in a study of shared clonotypes between healthy human individuals (dated by TCRdb to the early 2020s). The library was prepared using the immunoSEQ multiplex PCR assay. The clones in this table, taken by TCRdb from immuneACCESS, are in-frame only. Not every clone is retained; where verified, under half of the shortfall comes from an unresolved V gene, and the cause of the rest is unknown. The sample table holds 110,000 or so clones, of which about 67% were seen once. The ten most abundant clones make up about 26% of the sample. The sample was memory CD8+ T cells sorted from blood. Sample cell subset or site, as interpreted from the label and publication: CD45RO+ cells pooled with CCR7-negative TemRA cells. These receptors all come from a woman in her 30s in good health.

The V gene is TRBV19, the J gene TRBJ1-5; D possibly corresponds to TRBD1 (5 bases). Germline V lookup: CDR1 LNHDA, CDR2 SQIVND (reference sequence). V was trimmed by 4 bases and J by 10 bases, leaving 17 bases between them. The CDR3 is 14 residues long. The CDR3 here is CASSRAGSAGPQHF. The DNA for the CDR3 is TGTGCCAGTAGTAGGGCAGGGTCGGCGGGCCCCCAGCATTTT.

The V gene is TRBV10-1, the J gene TRBJ2-5; 11 bases fit TRBD2. V was pared by 4 bases and J by 3 bases, with 10 bases of the junction left unmatched. The germline CDR1 and CDR2 sequences are WNHNN and SYGVQD (reference sequence). This CDR3 is built from 17 residues. CDR3 residues: CASSALQELAGEETQYF. The CDR3 DNA reads as TGCGCCAGCAGTGCCCTCCAAGAACTAGCGGGAGAAGAGACCCAGTACTTC.

The J gene is TRBJ2-1, the V gene TRBV6-4, with D unresolved. CDR1 is MRHNA, CDR2 SNTAGT, per germline. The V end lost 2 bases, the J end lost 1 base, and 12 bases lay between the germline ends. The CDR3 consists of 16 residues. The CDR3 reads CASSDAGVSSYNEQFF. The DNA of the CDR3 is TGTGCCAGCAGTGACGCTGGGGTATCATCCTACAATGAGCAGTTCTTC.

The chain combines TRBV6-5 with TRBJ1-3; D call uncertain. V lost 2 bases and J 0 bases, leaving 8 bases between the germline ends. In germline, CDR1 is MNHEY, CDR2 SVGAGI. The CDR3 totals 15 residues. The CDR3 coding sequence is TGTGCCAGCAGTTACGGACTGAACTCTGGAAACACCATATATTTT. This translates into CASSYGLNSGNTIYF.

This clone was detected a few times. This chain connects TRBV30 to TRBJ1-3; TRBD1 is a possible D gene (6 bases). The CDR3 is 14 amino acids. Trimming left V 1 base short and J 8 bases short, with 15 bases between. The germline gives CDR1 GTSNPN, CDR2 SVGIG (reference sequence). CDR3 in amino acids: CAWSGKGGSDTIYF. The CDR3 nucleotides read TGTGCCTGGAGTGGGAAGGGGGGGAGTGACACCATATATTTT.

This clone was recorded only once. The V call is TRBV20-1, the J call TRBJ2-5; no reliable D call. The J call is doubtful: the DNA matches TRBJ2-7 better. Germline CDR1 DFQATT, CDR2 SNEGSKA (reference sequence). This CDR3 is 10 amino acids long. The CDR3 DNA sequence: TGCAGTGCTAAGTGGGGCGAGCAGTACTTC. Residues: CSAKWGEQYF.

The chain recombines TRBV6-5 with TRBJ2-7; weak D call: TRBD1 (5 bases). CDR1 is MNHEY, CDR2 SVGAGI, per germline. Trimming cost V 2 bases and J 4 bases, with 9 bases left between them. The CDR3 is 13 amino acids. CDR3 in amino acids: CASSYGRDYEQYF. CDR3 nucleotides: TGTGCCAGCAGTTACGGCAGGGATTACGAGCAGTACTTC.

The chain uses TRBV21-1 and TRBJ1-1. TRBV21-1 is listed as a pseudogene. The CDR3 consists of 18 residues. The CDR3 DNA sequence: TGTGCCAGCAGCAAAGAGAATTCGGGGGCCCAACACAACACTGAAGCTTTCTTT. It is translated as CASSKENSGAQHNTEAFF.

The chain carries TRBV28 and TRBJ2-7; tentatively, D is TRBD1 (5 bases). This CDR3 has 12 amino acids. Germline CDR1 and CDR2: MDHEN and SYDVKM. Trimming cost V 5 bases and J 6 bases, with 11 bases left between them. The CDR3 sequence: CASSPGHPEQYF. DNA of the CDR3: TGTGCCAGCAGTCCTGGACACCCCGAGCAGTACTTC.

CDR3 DNA: TGTGCCACCAGCAGATCGCAGGGGAAAGGGAATGAAAAACTGTTTTTT. Translating gives CATSRSQGKGNEKLFF. This chain links TRBV15 with TRBJ1-4; TRBD1 is a possible D gene (6 bases). This CDR3 is built from 16 residues. V gave up 2 bases and J gave up 5 bases, with 15 bases separating them. The germline V gene has CDR1 LNHNV and CDR2 YYDKDF (reference sequence). The full variable domain, with the rest looked up from reference TRBV15 and TRBJ1-4, is DAMVIQNPRYQVTQFGKPVTLSCSQTLNHNVMYWYQQKSSQAPKLLFHYYDKDFNNEADTPDNFQSRRPNTSFCFLDIRSPGLGDTAMYLCATSRSQGKGNEKLFFGSGTQLSVL.

This clone was counted many times. The rearrangement links TRBV25-1 to TRBJ2-5, with a possible D match to TRBD2 (5 bases). CDR3 length: 12 amino acids. Germline CDR1 and CDR2: MGHDK and SYGVNS. V was cut by 7 bases and J by 6 bases, with 12 bases left in between. Written as DNA, the CDR3 is TGTGCCAGCACCGATAGCGCGAAGACCCAGTACTTC. This gives the protein CASTDSAKTQYF.